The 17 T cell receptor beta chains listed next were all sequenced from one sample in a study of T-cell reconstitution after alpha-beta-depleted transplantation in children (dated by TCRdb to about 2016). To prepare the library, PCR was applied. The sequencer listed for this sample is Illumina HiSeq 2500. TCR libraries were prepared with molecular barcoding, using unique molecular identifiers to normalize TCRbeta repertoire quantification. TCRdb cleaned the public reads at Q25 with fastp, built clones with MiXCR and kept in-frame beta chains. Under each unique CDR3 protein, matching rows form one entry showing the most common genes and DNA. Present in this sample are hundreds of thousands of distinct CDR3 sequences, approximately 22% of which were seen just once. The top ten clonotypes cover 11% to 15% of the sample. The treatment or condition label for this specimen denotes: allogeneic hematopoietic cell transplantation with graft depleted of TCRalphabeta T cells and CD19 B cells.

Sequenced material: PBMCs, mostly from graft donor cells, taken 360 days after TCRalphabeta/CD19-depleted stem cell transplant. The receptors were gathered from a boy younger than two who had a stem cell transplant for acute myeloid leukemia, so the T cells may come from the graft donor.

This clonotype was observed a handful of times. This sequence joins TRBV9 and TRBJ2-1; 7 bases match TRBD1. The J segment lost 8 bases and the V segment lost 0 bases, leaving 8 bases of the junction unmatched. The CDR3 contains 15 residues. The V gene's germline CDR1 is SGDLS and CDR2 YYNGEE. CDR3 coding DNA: TGTGCCAGCAGCGTAGTGACAGGGATAGGGTATGAGCAGTTCTTC. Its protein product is CASSVVTGIGYEQFF.

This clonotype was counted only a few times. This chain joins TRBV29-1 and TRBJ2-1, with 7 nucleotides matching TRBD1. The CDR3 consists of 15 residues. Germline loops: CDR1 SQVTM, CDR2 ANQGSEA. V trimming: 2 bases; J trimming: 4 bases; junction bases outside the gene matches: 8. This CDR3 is CSVEMPRGRYNEQFF. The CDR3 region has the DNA TGCAGCGTTGAAATGCCTAGGGGGCGATACAATGAGCAGTTCTTC.

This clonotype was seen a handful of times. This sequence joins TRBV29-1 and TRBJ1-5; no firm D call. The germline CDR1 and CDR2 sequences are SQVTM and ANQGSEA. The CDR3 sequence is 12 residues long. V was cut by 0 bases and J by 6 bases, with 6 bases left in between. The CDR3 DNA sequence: TGCAGCGTTGAAGATGTGGGTCAGCCCCAGCATTTT. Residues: CSVEDVGQPQHF.

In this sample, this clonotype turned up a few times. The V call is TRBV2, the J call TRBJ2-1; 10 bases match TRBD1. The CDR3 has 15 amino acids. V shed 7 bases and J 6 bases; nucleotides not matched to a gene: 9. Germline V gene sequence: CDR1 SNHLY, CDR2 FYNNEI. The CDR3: CASITGTGAVNEQFF. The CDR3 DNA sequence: TGTGCCAGCATTACCGGGACAGGGGCCGTCAATGAGCAGTTCTTC.

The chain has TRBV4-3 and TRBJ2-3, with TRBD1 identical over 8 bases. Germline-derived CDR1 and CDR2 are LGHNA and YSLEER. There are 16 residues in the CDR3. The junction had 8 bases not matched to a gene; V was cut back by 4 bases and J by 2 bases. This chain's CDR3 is CASSPEGQGNTDTQYF. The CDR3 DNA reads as TGCGCCAGCAGCCCCGAAGGACAGGGAAACACAGATACGCAGTATTTT.

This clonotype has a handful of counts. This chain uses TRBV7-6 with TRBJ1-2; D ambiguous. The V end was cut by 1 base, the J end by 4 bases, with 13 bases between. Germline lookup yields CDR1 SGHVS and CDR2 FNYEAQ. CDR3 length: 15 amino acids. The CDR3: CASSLGGGMGYGYTF. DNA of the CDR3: TGTGCCAGCAGCTTAGGGGGTGGGATGGGCTATGGCTACACCTTC.

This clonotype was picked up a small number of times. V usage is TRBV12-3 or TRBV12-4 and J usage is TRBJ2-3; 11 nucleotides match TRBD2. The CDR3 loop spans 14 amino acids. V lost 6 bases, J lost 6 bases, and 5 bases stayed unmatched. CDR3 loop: CASRPLAGDDTQYF. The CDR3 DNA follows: TGTGCCAGCAGACCACTAGCGGGGGACGATACGCAGTATTTT.

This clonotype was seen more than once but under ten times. CDR3 sequence: CASSSLGTGTEQFF. CDR3 nucleotides: TGCGCCAGCAGCTCGCTCGGGACAGGGACTGAGCAGTTCTTC. The chain combines TRBV5-1 with TRBJ2-1; TRBD1 matches 9 bases. This CDR3 spans 14 amino acids. J lost 9 bases, V lost 3 bases, and 7 bases had no gene match. The germline gives CDR1 SGHRS, CDR2 YFSETQ.

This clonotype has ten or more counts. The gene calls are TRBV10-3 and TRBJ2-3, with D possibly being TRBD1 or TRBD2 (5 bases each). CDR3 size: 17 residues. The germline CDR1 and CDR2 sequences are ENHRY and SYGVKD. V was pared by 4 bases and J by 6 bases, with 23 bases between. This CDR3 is CAISALGRDQGKDTQYF. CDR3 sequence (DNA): TGTGCCATCAGTGCGTTAGGTCGGGACCAAGGGAAGGATACGCAGTATTTT.

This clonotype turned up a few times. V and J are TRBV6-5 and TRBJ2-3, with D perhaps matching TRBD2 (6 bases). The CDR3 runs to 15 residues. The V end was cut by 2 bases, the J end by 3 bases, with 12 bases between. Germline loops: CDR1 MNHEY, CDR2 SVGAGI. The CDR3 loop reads CASSYAARETDTQYF. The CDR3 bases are TGTGCCAGCAGTTACGCGGCCCGGGAGACAGATACGCAGTATTTT.

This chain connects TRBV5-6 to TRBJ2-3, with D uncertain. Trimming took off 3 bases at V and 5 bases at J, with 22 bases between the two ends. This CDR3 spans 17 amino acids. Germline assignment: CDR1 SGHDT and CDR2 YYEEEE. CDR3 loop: CASSYGTAPVGVDTQYF. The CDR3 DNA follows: TGTGCCAGCAGCTACGGAACTGCACCGGTGGGTGTAGATACGCAGTATTTT.

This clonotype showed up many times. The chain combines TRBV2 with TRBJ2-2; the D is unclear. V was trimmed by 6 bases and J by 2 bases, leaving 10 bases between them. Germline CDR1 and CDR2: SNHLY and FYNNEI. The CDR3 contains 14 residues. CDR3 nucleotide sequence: TGTGCCAGCAGACAGAGCCGAAACACCGGGGAGCTGTTTTTT. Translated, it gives CASRQSRNTGELFF.

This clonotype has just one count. The CDR3 loop is CASSSSWRGNTEAFF. The CDR3 bases are TGTGCCAGCAGTAGCTCTTGGAGGGGAAACACTGAAGCTTTCTTT. J is TRBJ1-1 and V is TRBV6-1; a weak D match, TRBD1 (5 bases). Germline-derived CDR1 and CDR2 are MNHNS and SASEGT. V lost 5 bases to trimming and J lost 2 bases, with 15 bases between them. CDR3 length: 15 residues.

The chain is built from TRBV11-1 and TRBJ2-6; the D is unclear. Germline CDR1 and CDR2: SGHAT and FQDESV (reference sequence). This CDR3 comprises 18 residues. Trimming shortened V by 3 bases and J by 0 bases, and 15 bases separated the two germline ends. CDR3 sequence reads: CASSLEQSPFSGANVLTF. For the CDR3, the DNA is TGTGCCAGCAGCTTGGAGCAGTCCCCATTCTCTGGGGCCAACGTCCTGACTTTC.

CDR3 coding DNA: TGCAGTGCCCTACGACCCGGGGACACCGGGGAGCTGTTTTTT. Translation gives CSALRPGDTGELFF. The chain combines TRBV20-1 with TRBJ2-2; weak D call: TRBD2 (5 bases). Germline V gives CDR1 DFQATT, CDR2 SNEGSKA (reference sequence). The CDR3 is 14 residues long. V was trimmed by 6 bases and J by 3 bases, leaving 14 bases between them.

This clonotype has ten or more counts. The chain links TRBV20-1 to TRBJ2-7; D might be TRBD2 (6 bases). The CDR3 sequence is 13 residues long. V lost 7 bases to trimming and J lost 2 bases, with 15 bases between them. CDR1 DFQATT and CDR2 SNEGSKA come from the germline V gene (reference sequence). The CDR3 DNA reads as TGCAGTGTCTCTAGGGACTCGACCTACGAGCAGTACTTC. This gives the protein CSVSRDSTYEQYF.

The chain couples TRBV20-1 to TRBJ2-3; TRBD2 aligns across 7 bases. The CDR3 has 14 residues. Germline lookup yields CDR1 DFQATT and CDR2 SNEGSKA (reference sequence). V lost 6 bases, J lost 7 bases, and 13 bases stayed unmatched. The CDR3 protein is CSAGGGTYSYTQYF. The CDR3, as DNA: TGCAGTGCCGGCGGGGGAACTTACTCATATACGCAGTATTTT.